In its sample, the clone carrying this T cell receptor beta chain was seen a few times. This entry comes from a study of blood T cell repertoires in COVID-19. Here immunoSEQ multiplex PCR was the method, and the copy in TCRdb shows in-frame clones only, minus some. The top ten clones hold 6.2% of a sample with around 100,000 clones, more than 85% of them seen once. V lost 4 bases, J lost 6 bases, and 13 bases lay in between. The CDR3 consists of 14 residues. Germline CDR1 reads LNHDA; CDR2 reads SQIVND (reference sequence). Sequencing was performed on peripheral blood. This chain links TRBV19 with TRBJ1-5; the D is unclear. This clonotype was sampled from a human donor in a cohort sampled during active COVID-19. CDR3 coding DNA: TGTGCCAGTAGTAGTGAAACCGCGAGTCAGCCCCAGCATTTT. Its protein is CASSSETASQPQHF.